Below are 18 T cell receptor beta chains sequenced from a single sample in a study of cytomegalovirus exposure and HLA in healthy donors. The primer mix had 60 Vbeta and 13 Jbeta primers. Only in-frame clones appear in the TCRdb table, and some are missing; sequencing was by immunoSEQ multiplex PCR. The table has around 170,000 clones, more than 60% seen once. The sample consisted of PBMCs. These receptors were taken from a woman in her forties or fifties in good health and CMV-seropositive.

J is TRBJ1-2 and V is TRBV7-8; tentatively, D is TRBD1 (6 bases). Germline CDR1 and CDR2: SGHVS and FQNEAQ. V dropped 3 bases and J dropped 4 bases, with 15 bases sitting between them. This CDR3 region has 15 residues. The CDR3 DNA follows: TGTGCCAGCAGCTTGGGGGCCAGGAACCGCTATGGCTACACCTTC. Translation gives CASSLGARNRYGYTF. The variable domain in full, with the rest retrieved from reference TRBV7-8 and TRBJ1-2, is GAGVSQSPRYKVAKRGQDVALRCDPISGHVSLFWYQQALGQGPEFLTYFQNEAQLDKSGLPSDRFFAERPEGSVSTLKIQRTQQEDSAVYLCASSLGARNRYGYTFGSGTRLTVV.

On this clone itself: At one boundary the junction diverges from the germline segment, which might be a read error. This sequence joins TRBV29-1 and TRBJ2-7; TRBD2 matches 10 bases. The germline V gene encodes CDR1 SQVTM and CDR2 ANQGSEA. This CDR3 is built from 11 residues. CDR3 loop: CSVVVAGGPDF. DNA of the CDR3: TGCAGCGTTGTAGTAGCGGGGGGTCCAGACTTC.

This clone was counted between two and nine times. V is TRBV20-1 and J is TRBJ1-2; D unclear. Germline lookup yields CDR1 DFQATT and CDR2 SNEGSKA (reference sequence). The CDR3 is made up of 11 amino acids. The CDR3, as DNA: TGCCCAGCGCCGGGTAGGAATGGCTACACCTTC. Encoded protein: CPAPGRNGYTF.

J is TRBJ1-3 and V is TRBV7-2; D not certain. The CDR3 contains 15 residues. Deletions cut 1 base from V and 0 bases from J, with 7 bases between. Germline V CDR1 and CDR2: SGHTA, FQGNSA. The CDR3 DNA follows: TGTGCCAGCAGCTTAGGGAGGAACTCTGGAAACACCATATATTTT. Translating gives CASSLGRNSGNTIYF.

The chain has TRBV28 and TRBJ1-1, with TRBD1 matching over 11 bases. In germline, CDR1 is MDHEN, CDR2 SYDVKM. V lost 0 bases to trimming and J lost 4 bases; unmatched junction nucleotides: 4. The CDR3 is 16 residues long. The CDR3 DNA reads TGTGCCAGCAGTTTATGGGAGGGGACAGGGGGCACTGAAGCTTTCTTT. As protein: CASSLWEGTGGTEAFF.

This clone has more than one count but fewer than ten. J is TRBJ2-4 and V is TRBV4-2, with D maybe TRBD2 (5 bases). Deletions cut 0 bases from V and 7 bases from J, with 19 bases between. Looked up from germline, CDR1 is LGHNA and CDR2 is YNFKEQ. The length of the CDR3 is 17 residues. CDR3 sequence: CASSQEEAWGKRNIQYF. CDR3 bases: TGTGCCAGCAGCCAAGAGGAGGCGTGGGGTAAAAGGAACATTCAGTACTTC.

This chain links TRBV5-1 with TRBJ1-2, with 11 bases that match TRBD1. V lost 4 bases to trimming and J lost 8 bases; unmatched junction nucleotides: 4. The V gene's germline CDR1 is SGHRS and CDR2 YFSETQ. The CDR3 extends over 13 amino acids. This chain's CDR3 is CASSPDRGPGYTF. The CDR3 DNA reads TGCGCCAGCAGCCCGGACAGGGGGCCGGGCTACACCTTC. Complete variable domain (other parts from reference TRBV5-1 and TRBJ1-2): KAGVTQTPRYLIKTRGQQVTLSCSPISGHRSVSWYQQTPGQGLQFLFEYFSETQRNKGNFPGRFSGRQFSNSRSEMNVSTLELGDSALYLCASSPDRGPGYTFGSGTRLTVV.

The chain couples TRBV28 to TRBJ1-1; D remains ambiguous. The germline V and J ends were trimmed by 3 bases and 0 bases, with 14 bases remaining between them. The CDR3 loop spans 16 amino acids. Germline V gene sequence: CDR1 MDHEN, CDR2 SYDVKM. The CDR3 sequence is CASSFPRRGMNTEAFF. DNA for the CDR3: TGTGCCAGCAGTTTTCCCCGGCGAGGGATGAACACTGAAGCTTTCTTT. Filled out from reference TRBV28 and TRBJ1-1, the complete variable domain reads DVKVTQSSRYLVKRTGEKVFLECVQDMDHENMFWYRQDPGLGLRLIYFSYDVKMKEKGDIPEGYSVSREKKERFSLILESASTNQTSMYLCASSFPRRGMNTEAFFGQGTRLTVV.

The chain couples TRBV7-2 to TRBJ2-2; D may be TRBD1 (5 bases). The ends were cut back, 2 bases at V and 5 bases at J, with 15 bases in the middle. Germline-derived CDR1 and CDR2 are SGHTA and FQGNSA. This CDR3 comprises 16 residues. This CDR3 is CASSLPLGLWTGELFF. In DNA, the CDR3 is TGTGCCAGCAGCTTACCTCTGGGGCTGTGGACCGGGGAGCTGTTTTTT. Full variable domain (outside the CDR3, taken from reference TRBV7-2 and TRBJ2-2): GAGVSQSPSNKVTEKGKDVELRCDPISGHTALYWYRQSLGQGLEFLIYFQGNSAPDKSGLPSDRFSAERTGGSVSTLTIQRTQQEDSAVYLCASSLPLGLWTGELFFGEGSRLTVL.

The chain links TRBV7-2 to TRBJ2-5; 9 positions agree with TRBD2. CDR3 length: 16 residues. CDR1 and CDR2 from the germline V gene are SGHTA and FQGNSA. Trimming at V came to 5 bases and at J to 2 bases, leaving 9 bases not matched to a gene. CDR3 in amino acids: CASSPLGAGGQETQYF. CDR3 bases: TGTGCCAGCAGCCCCTTAGGAGCGGGAGGTCAAGAGACCCAGTACTTC.

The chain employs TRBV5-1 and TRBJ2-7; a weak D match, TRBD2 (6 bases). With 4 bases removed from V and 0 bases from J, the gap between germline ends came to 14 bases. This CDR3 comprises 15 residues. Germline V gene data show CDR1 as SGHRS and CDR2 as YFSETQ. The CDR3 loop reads CASSELASASYEQYF. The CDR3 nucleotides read TGCGCCAGCAGCGAGCTAGCGTCCGCCTCCTACGAGCAGTACTTC.

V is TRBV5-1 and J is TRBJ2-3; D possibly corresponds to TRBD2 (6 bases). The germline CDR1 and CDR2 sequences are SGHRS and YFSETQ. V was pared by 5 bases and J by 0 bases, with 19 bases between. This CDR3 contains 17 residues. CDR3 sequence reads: CASRSGGGLYSTDTQYF. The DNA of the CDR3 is TGCGCCAGCAGGTCCGGGGGAGGACTCTATAGCACAGATACGCAGTATTTT. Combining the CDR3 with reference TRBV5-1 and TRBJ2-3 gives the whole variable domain KAGVTQTPRYLIKTRGQQVTLSCSPISGHRSVSWYQQTPGQGLQFLFEYFSETQRNKGNFPGRFSGRQFSNSRSEMNVSTLELGDSALYLCASRSGGGLYSTDTQYFGPGTRLTVL.

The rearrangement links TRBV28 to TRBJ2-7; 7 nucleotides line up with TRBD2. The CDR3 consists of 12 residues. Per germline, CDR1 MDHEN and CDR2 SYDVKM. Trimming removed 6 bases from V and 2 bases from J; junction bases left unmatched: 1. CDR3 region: CASSAGAYEQYF. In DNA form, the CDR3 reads TGTGCCAGCAGCGCGGGGGCCTACGAGCAGTACTTC.

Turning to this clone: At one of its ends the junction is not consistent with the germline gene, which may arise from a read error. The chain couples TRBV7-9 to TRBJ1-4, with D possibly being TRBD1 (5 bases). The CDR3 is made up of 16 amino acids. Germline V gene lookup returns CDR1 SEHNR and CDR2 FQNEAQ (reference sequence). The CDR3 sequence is CASSFPQSGSNERLFF. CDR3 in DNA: TGTGCCAGCAGCTTTCCTCAGTCAGGGTCTAATGAAAGACTGTTTTTT.

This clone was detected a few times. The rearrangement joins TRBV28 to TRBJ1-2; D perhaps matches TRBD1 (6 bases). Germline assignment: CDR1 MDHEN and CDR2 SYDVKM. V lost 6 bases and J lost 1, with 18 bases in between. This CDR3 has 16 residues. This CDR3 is CASRRTGTTFNYGYTF. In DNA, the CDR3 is TGTGCCAGCAGGAGAACCGGGACAACCTTTAACTATGGCTACACCTTC.

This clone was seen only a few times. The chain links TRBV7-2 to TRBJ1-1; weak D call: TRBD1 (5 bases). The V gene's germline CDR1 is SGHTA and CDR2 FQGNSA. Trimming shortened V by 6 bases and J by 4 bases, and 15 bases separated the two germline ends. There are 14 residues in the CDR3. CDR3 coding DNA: TGTGCCAGCAGGGAGGGAGGGACGAGCACTGAAGCTTTCTTT. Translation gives CASREGGTSTEAFF.

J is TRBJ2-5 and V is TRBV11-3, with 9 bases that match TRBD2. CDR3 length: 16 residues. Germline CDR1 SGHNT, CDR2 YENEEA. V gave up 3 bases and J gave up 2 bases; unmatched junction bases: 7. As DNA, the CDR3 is TGTGCCAGCAGCTTCTCCGGAGCGGGGGGACAAGAGACCCAGTACTTC. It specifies CASSFSGAGGQETQYF.

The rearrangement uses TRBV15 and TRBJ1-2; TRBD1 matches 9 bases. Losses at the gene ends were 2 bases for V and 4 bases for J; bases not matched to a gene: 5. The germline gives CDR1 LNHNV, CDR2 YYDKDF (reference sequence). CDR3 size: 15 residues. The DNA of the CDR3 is TGTGCCACCAGCAGATACAGGGGGCCTATCTATGGCTACACCTTC. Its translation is CATSRYRGPIYGYTF.